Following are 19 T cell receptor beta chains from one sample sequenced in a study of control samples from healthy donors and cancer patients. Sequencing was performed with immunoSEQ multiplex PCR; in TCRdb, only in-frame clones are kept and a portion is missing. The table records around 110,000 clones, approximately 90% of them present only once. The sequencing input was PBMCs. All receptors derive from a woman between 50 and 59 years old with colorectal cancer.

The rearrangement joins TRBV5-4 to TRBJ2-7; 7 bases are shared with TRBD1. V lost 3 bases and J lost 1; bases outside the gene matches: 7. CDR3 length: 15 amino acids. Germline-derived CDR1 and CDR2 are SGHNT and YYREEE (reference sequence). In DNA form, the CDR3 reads TGTGCCAGCAGCTCAGGAAACAGGGGTTCCTACGAGCAGTACTTC. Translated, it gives CASSSGNRGSYEQYF.

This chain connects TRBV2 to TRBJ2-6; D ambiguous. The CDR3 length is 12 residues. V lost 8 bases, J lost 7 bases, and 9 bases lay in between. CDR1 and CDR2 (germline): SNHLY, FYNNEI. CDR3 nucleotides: TGTGCCAGCGGGAATGGAGCCAACGTCCTGACTTTC. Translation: CASGNGANVLTF.

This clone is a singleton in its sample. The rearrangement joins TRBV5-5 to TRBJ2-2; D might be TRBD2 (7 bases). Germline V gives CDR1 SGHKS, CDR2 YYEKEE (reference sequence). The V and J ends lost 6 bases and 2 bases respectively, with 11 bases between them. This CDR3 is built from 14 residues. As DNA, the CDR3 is TGTGCCAGCACTAGGGGGGGCAACACCGGGGAGCTGTTTTTT. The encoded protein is CASTRGGNTGELFF.

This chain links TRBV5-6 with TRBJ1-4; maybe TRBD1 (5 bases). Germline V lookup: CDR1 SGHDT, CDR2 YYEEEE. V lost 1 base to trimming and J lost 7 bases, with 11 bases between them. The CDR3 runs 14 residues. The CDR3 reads CASSLWGDFEKLFF. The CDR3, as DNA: TGTGCCAGCAGCTTGTGGGGGGATTTTGAAAAACTGTTTTTT.

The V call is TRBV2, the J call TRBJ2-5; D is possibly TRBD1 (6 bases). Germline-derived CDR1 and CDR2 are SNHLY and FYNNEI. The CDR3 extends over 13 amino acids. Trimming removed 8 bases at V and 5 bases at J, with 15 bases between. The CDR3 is CASVALQGETQYF. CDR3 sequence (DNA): TGTGCCAGCGTCGCCCTCCAGGGGGAGACCCAGTACTTC.

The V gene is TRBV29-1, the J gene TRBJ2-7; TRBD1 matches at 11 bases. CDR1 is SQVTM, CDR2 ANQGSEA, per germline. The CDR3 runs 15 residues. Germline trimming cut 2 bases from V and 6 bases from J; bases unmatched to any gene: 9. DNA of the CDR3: TGCAGCGTTGAAAGAGTGGGACAGGGGGTAAGCGAGCAGTACTTC. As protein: CSVERVGQGVSEQYF.

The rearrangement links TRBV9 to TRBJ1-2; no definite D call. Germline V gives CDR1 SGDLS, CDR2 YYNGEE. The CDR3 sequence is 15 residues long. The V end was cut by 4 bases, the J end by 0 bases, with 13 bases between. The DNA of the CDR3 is TGTGCCAGCAGCCCCGGTGAGGACGCTAACTATGGCTACACCTTC. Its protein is CASSPGEDANYGYTF.

CDR3 sequence (DNA): TGTGCCAGCAGCCACGGGACTAGCGGGAAAGAGACCCAGTACTTC. Translation: CASSHGTSGKETQYF. The V and J genes are TRBV27 and TRBJ2-5; TRBD2 matches 13 bases. This CDR3 is built from 15 residues. The V gene end was trimmed by 6 bases and the J gene end by 3 bases; junction bases not matched to a gene: 4. The V gene's germline CDR1 is MNHEY and CDR2 SMNVEV (reference sequence).

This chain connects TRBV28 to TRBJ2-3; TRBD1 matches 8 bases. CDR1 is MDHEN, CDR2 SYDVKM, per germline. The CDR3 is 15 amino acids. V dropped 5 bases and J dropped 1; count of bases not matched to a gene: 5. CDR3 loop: CASSINRGGTDTQYF. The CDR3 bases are TGTGCCAGCAGTATCAACAGGGGGGGCACAGATACGCAGTATTTT.

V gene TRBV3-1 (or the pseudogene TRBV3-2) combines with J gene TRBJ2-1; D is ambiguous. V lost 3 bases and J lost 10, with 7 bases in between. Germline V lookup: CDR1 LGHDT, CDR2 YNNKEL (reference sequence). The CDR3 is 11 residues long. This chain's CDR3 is CASSQISEQFF. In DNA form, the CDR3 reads TGTGCCAGCAGCCAGATATCAGAGCAGTTCTTC.

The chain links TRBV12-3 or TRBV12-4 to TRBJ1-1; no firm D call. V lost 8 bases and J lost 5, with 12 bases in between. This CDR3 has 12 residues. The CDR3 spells CASLLSRTEAFF. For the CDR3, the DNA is TGTGCCAGCCTGTTGTCAAGGACTGAAGCTTTCTTT.

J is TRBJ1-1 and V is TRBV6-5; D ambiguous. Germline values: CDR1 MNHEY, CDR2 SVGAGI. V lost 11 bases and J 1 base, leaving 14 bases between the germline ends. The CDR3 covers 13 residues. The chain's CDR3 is CAVHPPQNTEAFF. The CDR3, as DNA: TGTGCCGTCCACCCGCCGCAGAACACTGAAGCTTTCTTT.

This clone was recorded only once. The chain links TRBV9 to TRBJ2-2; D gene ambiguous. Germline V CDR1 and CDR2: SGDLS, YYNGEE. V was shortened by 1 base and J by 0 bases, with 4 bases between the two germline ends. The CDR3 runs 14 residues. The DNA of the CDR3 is TGTGCCAGCAGCGTAAGCGCGAACACCGGGGAGCTGTTTTTT. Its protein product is CASSVSANTGELFF.

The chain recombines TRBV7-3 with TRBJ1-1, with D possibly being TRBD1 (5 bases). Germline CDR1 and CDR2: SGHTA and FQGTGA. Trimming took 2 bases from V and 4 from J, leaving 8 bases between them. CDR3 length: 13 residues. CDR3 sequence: CASSLYGGTEAFF. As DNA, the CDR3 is TGTGCCAGCAGCTTATACGGGGGCACTGAAGCTTTCTTT.

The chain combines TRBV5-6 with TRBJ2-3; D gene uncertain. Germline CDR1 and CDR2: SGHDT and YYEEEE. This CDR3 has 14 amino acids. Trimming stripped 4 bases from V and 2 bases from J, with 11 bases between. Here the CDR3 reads CASSTDPYTDTQYF. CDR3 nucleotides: TGTGCCAGCAGCACGGACCCTTACACAGATACGCAGTATTTT.

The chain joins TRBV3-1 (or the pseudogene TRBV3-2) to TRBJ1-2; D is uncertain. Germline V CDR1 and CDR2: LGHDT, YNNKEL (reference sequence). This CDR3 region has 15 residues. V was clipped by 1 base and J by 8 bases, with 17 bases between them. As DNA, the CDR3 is TGTGCCAGCAGCCAAGGAGGCCCCCCAGAGGGAGGCTACACCTTC. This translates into CASSQGGPPEGGYTF.

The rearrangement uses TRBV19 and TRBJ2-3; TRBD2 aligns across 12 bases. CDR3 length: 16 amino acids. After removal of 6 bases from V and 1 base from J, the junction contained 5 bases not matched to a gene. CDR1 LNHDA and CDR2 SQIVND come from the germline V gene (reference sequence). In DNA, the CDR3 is TGTGCCAGTAGGCGGACTAGCGGGGCCCGCACAGATACGCAGTATTTT. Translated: CASRRTSGARTDTQYF.

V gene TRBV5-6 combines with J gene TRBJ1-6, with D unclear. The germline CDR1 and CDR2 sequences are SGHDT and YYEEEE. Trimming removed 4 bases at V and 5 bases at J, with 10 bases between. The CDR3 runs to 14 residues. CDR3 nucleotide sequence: TGTGCCAGCAGCAAAGGGCGGGATAATTCACCCCTCCACTTT. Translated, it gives CASSKGRDNSPLHF.

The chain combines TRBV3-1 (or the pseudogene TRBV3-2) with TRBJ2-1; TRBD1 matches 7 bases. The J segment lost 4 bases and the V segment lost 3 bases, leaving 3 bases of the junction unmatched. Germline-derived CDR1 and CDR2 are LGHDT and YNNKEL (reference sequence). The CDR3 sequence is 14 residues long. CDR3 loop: CASSQGQMYNEQFF. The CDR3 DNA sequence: TGTGCCAGCAGCCAGGGACAGATGTACAATGAGCAGTTCTTC.